Listed here are 5 T cell receptor beta chains from one sample, sequenced in a study of breast tumors, draining lymph nodes, adjacent tissues. MiXCR was run by TCRdb on the multiplex PCR reads, yielding one entry per CDR3 protein. Of more than 85,000 distinct CDR3 sequences listed, less than 25% are singletons. Samples came from axillary lymph nodes draining the breast cancer. Sequenced sample: axillary lymph node tissue. These receptors originate from a female donor with breast cancer. Some clones in this sample may be carry-over from other donors' samples.

This clonotype occurred a few times. V and J are TRBV28 and TRBJ1-6; D unresolved. The germline gives CDR1 MDHEN, CDR2 SYDVKM. The CDR3 sequence is 14 residues long. Trimming left V 7 bases short and J 6 bases short, with 13 bases between. CDR3 in DNA: TGTGCCAGCACCCTCTGGACCGCTAATTCACCCCTCCACTTT. Translated: CASTLWTANSPLHF.

This clonotype occurred a few times. The chain is built from TRBV5-4 and TRBJ2-4; D remains unclear. The CDR3 extends over 11 amino acids. Looked up from germline, CDR1 is SGHNT and CDR2 is YYREEE (reference sequence). V lost 2 bases and J lost 6, with 3 bases in between. The CDR3 reads CASSFGNIQYF. CDR3 bases: TGTGCCAGCAGCTTTGGAAACATTCAGTACTTC.

This clonotype was detected many times. The chain has TRBV6-5 and TRBJ2-2; D gene uncertain. Germline V gene sequence: CDR1 MNHEY, CDR2 SVGAGI. The CDR3 contains 15 residues. Trimming took off 2 bases at V and 6 bases at J, with 13 bases between the two ends. CDR3 amino acids: CASSYIGSAAGELFF. CDR3 nucleotide sequence: TGTGCCAGCAGTTACATAGGGTCCGCGGCCGGGGAGCTGTTTTTT.

The chain recombines TRBV5-6 with TRBJ1-6; tentative D call: TRBD1 (6 bases). This CDR3 is built from 15 residues. V was trimmed by 0 bases and J by 18 bases, leaving 22 bases between them. The germline CDR1 and CDR2 sequences are SGHDT and YYEEEE. CDR3 loop: CASSLDWTDNSPPHF. The CDR3 DNA reads TGTGCCAGCAGCTTGGACTGGACAGATAATTCACCTCCCCACTTT.

CDR3 bases: TGTGCCAGCAGTGCCGGGACAGGGTACCGATCGAACACTGAAGCTTTCTTT. Residues: CASSAGTGYRSNTEAFF. The chain combines TRBV25-1 with TRBJ1-1, with TRBD1 identical over 9 bases. V trimming: 4 bases; J trimming: 1 base; junction bases outside the gene matches: 10. Per germline, CDR1 MGHDK and CDR2 SYGVNS. This CDR3 spans 17 amino acids.